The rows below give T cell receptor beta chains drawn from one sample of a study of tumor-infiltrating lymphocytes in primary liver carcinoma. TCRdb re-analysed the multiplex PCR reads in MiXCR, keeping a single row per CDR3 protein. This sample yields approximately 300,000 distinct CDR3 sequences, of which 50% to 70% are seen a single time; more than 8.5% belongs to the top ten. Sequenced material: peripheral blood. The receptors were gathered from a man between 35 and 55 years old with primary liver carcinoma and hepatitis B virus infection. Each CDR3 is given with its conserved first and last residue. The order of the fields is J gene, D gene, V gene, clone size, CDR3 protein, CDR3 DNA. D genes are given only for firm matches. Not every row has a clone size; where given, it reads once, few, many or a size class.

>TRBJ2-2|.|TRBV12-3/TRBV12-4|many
CASSLAEITGELFF
TGTGCCAGCAGTTTAGCCGAGATCACCGGGGAGCTGTTTTTT
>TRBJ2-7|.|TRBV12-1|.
CASSAIPQHREHSYEQCF
TGTGCCAGCAGCGCCATCCCCCAGCATCGGGAGCACTCCTACGAGCAGTGTTTC
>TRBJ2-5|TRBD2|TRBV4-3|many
CASSQPTTSGGQETQYF
TGCGCCAGCAGCCAACCAACGACTAGCGGAGGCCAAGAGACCCAGTACTTC
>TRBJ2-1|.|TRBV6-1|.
CASREDWLGDQFF
TGTGCCAGCAGGGAGGACTGGCTCGGTGATCAGTTCTTC
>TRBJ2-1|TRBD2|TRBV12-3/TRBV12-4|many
CASSLLAGDNEQFF
TGTGCCAGCAGTTTACTAGCGGGGGACAATGAGCAGTTCTTC
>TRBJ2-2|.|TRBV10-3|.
CAISENRNIGELFF
TGTGCCATCAGTGAGAATAGAAACATCGGGGAGCTGTTTTTT
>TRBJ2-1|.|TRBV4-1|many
CASSQVNEQFF
TGCGCCAGCAGCCAAGTAAACGAGCAGTTCTTC
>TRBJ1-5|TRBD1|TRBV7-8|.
CASSRETGDRVQPQHF
TGTGCCAGCAGCCGCGAGACAGGGGACAGAGTTCAGCCCCAGCATTTT
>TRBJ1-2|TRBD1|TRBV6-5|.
CASSFTRDRDYSYTF
TGTGCCAGCAGTTTCACCCGGGACAGGGACTATAGCTACACCTTC
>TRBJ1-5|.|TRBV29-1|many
CSVGGRNNQPQHF
TGCAGCGTTGGGGGCAGGAACAATCAGCCCCAGCATTTT
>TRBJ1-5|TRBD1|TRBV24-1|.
CATGDRGNQPQHF
TGTGCCACCGGGGACAGGGGAAATCAGCCCCAGCATTTT
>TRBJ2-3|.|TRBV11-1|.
CASNRRIGAGADTQYF
TGTGCCAGCAACAGGCGGATAGGGGCAGGGGCAGATACGCAGTATTTT
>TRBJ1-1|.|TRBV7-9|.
CASSFSGTMNTEAFF
TGTGCCAGCAGCTTTTCAGGGACCATGAACACTGAAGCTTTCTTT